This TCR beta chain was observed in a study of CD8+CD57+ T cells in acquired aplastic anemia. Overall study: CD4+ and CD8+ cells, once sorted, gave DNA averaging about 3 ug.

The ends were cut back, 5 bases at V and 0 bases at J, with 14 bases in the middle. This CDR3 has 16 amino acids. Germline V gene sequence: CDR1 LNHDA, CDR2 SQIVND (reference sequence). TCR beta VDJ and CDR3 were profiled, and genomic DNA was the template. TCRdb passed the reads through MiXCR, listing each CDR3 protein once. Among about 220,000 distinct CDR3 sequences, almost 35% were seen once, and the ten largest hold around 1.1%. General observations from the study: Patients and controls turned out to have 25 to 35 CD8+ CDR3 sequences in common.

This clonotype was recorded once. Its antigen is not known. This TCR was recovered from a human donor in good health, serving as a control. The sample was sorted CD4+, CD8+, or CD8+CD57+ T cells (not recorded which) from PBMCs. The chain employs TRBV19 and TRBJ1-5; D gene uncertain. In DNA, the CDR3 is TGTGCCAGTAGTTCATCGAGATCGAATAGCAATCAGCCCCAGCATTTT. Protein: CASSSSRSNSNQPQHF.